The 30 T cell receptor beta chains reported below all come from one sample, sequenced in a study of T-cell reconstitution after alpha-beta-depleted transplantation in children. Preparation of the TCRbeta library involved a method that used unique molecular identifiers. A single record per CDR3 protein comes from TCRdb applying MiXCR to the PCR reads. The data contain about 510,000 distinct CDR3 sequences, roughly 11% of them singletons. The input for sequencing was PBMCs, mostly from graft donor cells, taken 180 days after TCRalphabeta/CD19-depleted stem cell transplant. All receptors derive from a female patient aged 2-10 years who had a stem cell transplant for aplastic anemia, so the T cells may come from the graft donor.

This clonotype was recorded a few times. The genes are TRBV12-3 or TRBV12-4 and TRBJ2-6; 9 positions match TRBD2. With 4 bases clipped from V and 0 bases from J, the junction kept 7 bases outside the gene matches. This CDR3 region has 18 residues. This CDR3 is CASSSVAGEPSGANVLTF. The CDR3 DNA sequence: TGTGCCAGCAGTTCCGTAGCGGGAGAACCCTCTGGGGCCAACGTCCTGACTTTC.

The gene calls are TRBV20-1 and TRBJ1-2; perhaps TRBD1 as D (5 bases). The CDR3 totals 12 residues. V shed 7 bases and J shed 3 bases, with 12 bases lying between them. Germline assignment: CDR1 DFQATT and CDR2 SNEGSKA (reference sequence). CDR3 amino acids: CSDKGWDYGYTF. The CDR3 region has the DNA TGCAGTGATAAGGGGTGGGACTATGGCTACACCTTC.

The chain carries TRBV5-5 and TRBJ1-3; the D is unclear. This CDR3 contains 14 residues. Germline loops: CDR1 SGHKS, CDR2 YYEKEE (reference sequence). Trimming removed 0 bases at V and 10 bases at J, with 14 bases between. CDR3 amino acids: CASSLEQPRGTIYF. CDR3 nucleotides: TGTGCCAGCAGCTTGGAACAGCCCAGAGGGACCATATATTTT.

This rearrangement joins TRBV29-1 to TRBJ1-1; TRBD1 agrees at 8 bases. Germline CDR1 reads SQVTM; CDR2 reads ANQGSEA. The J segment lost 5 bases and the V segment lost 6 bases, leaving 8 bases of the junction unmatched. The CDR3 is 13 residues long. Here the CDR3 DNA reads TGCAGCGTCGTACAGGGGGGAAGAACTGAAGCTTTCTTT. Its protein product is CSVVQGGRTEAFF.

As for this clonotype: Since a much larger clone is just one base distant, this may be a read error. The CDR3 reads CASGLFPGANGLTF. DNA of the CDR3: TGTGCTAGTGGTTTGTTCCCTGGGGCCAACGGCCTGACTTTC. The gene calls are TRBV12-5 and TRBJ2-6; TRBD1 might be the D (5 bases). Germline values: CDR1 LGHNT, CDR2 FRNRAP. The CDR3 extends over 14 amino acids.

CDR3 DNA: TGCAGTGCTAGTCGAGACGGGACTAGCGTTTATTTCTACAATGAGCAGTTCTTC. Protein: CSASRDGTSVYFYNEQFF. The chain carries TRBV20-1 and TRBJ2-1; TRBD2 matches at 10 bases. Germline CDR1 and CDR2: DFQATT and SNEGSKA (reference sequence). Trimming at V came to 3 bases and at J to 3 bases, leaving 14 bases not matched to a gene. The CDR3 loop spans 18 amino acids.

This clonotype was recorded many times. V is TRBV9 and J is TRBJ2-5; D is unresolved. From germline, CDR1 is SGDLS and CDR2 YYNGEE. The CDR3 consists of 14 residues. Trimming removed 0 bases at V and 5 bases at J, with 11 bases between. The CDR3 bases are TGTGCCAGCAGCGTAGCTGGAGTTTCGGAGACCCAGTACTTC. Translating gives CASSVAGVSETQYF.

This clonotype has only a few counts. The rearrangement uses TRBV29-1 and TRBJ2-3, with 8 bases lining up with TRBD1. The CDR3 extends over 12 amino acids. V dropped 7 bases and J dropped 1; count of bases not matched to a gene: 1. The germline CDR1 and CDR2 sequences are SQVTM and ANQGSEA. The CDR3 nucleotides read TGCAGCGAACAGGGGGGCACAGATACGCAGTATTTT. The encoded protein is CSEQGGTDTQYF.

This clonotype showed up just a few times. The rearrangement links TRBV9 to TRBJ2-2, with a possible D match to TRBD2 (6 bases). From germline, CDR1 is SGDLS and CDR2 YYNGEE. V shed 4 bases and J shed 2 bases, with 18 bases lying between them. This CDR3 is 17 amino acids long. CDR3 nucleotide sequence: TGTGCCAGCAGCAGTGGCCCGGGGCGGGATAACACCGGGGAGCTGTTTTTT. This codes for CASSSGPGRDNTGELFF. Using reference TRBV9 and TRBJ2-2 for the parts outside the CDR3, the full variable domain is DSGVTQTPKHLITATGQRVTLRCSPRSGDLSVYWYQQSLDQGLQFLIQYYNGEERAKGNILERFSAQQFPDLHSELNLSSLELGDSALYFCASSSGPGRDNTGELFFGEGSRLTVL.

The chain carries TRBV5-1 and TRBJ1-1; D unresolved. Germline CDR1 SGHRS, CDR2 YFSETQ. With 0 bases removed from V and 4 bases from J, the gap between germline ends came to 16 bases. CDR3 length equals 16 residues. CDR3 region: CASSLAGSRVITEAFF. As DNA, the CDR3 is TGCGCCAGCAGCTTGGCCGGGTCTCGAGTGATCACTGAAGCTTTCTTT.

Concerning this clonotype itself: Given the absence of the conserved phenylalanine or tryptophan at the CDR3 end, a read error is likely. The V call is TRBV15, the J call TRBJ2-1; 7 bases line up with TRBD2. This CDR3 contains 19 residues. With 4 bases clipped from V and 0 bases from J, the junction kept 15 bases outside the gene matches. The V gene's germline CDR1 is LNHNV and CDR2 YYDKDF (reference sequence). The CDR3 spells CATSTWGGRFTNSYNEQFS. CDR3 nucleotides: TGTGCCACCAGCACCTGGGGCGGGAGATTCACGAACTCCTACAATGAGCAGTTCTCC.

This clonotype was recorded many times. The chain uses TRBV15 and TRBJ2-2; 9 nucleotides agree with TRBD1. CDR1 and CDR2 from the germline V gene are LNHNV and YYDKDF (reference sequence). The CDR3 sequence is 17 residues long. The V gene end was trimmed by 5 bases and the J gene end by 4 bases; junction bases not matched to a gene: 11. CDR3 residues: CATSDAWEQGATGELFF. The CDR3 DNA is TGTGCCACCAGCGACGCCTGGGAACAGGGGGCCACCGGGGAGCTGTTTTTT.

This clonotype occurred a few times. This sequence joins TRBV4-3 and TRBJ1-6; 7 bases are a match to TRBD1. Germline V gives CDR1 LGHNA, CDR2 YSLEER. The CDR3 is 14 residues long. The ends lost 2 bases at V and 7 bases at J; junction bases unmatched: 2. The CDR3 sequence: CASSQRDRNSPLHF. The CDR3 coding sequence is TGCGCCAGCAGCCAAAGGGACAGAAATTCACCCCTCCACTTT.

This clonotype was detected only a few times. The V call is TRBV7-9, the J call TRBJ2-7; no clear D. Germline V lookup: CDR1 SEHNR, CDR2 FQNEAQ (reference sequence). The V end lost 0 bases, the J end lost 2 bases, and 5 bases lay between the germline ends. The CDR3 runs 13 residues. The CDR3 DNA sequence: TGTGCCAGCAGCTTAGCCGAGCCCTACGAGCAGTACGTC. Residues: CASSLAEPYEQYV.

V usage is TRBV28 and J usage is TRBJ2-2; TRBD1 matches 9 bases. Trimming removed 5 bases from V and 0 bases from J; junction bases left unmatched: 4. Germline V gene lookup returns CDR1 MDHEN and CDR2 SYDVKM. The CDR3 spans 16 residues. The CDR3 region is CASSPRTGANTGELFF. In nucleotides, the CDR3 is TGTGCCAGCAGTCCAAGGACAGGGGCGAACACCGGGGAGCTGTTTTTT.

This clonotype appeared many times. The chain joins TRBV7-3 to TRBJ2-2; D perhaps matches TRBD1 (5 bases). The V end lost 6 bases, the J end lost 1 base, and 9 bases lay between the germline ends. The V gene's germline CDR1 is SGHTA and CDR2 FQGTGA. The CDR3 extends over 14 amino acids. The CDR3 sequence: CASRATVNTGELFF. The DNA of the CDR3 is TGTGCCAGCAGGGCGACAGTGAACACCGGGGAGCTGTTTTTT.

In this sample, this clonotype turned up a few times. This sequence joins TRBV29-1 and TRBJ2-2; the D gene is possibly TRBD1 (6 bases). The CDR3 is made up of 14 amino acids. Trimming stripped 7 bases from V and 1 base from J, with 13 bases between. From germline, CDR1 is SQVTM and CDR2 ANQGSEA. The DNA of the CDR3 is TGCAGCGGGTGGGTCAGGGGGAACACCGGGGAGCTGTTTTTT. Translating it yields CSGWVRGNTGELFF.

This clonotype has just a few counts. The rearrangement uses TRBV29-1 and TRBJ2-1; D may match TRBD1 or TRBD2 (5 bases each). The CDR3 is made up of 15 amino acids. The V end lost 7 bases, the J end lost 4 bases, and 20 bases lay between the germline ends. Per the germline V gene, CDR1 is SQVTM and CDR2 is ANQGSEA. CDR3 DNA sequence: TGCAGCGCCAAATCCGGGACCCCCTCATACAATGAGCAGTTCTTC. The encoded protein is CSAKSGTPSYNEQFF.

In its sample, this clonotype was seen a few times. The genes are TRBV5-1 and TRBJ2-7; TRBD2 might be the D (5 bases). The germline V gene has CDR1 SGHRS and CDR2 YFSETQ. The CDR3 consists of 17 residues. Trimming cost V 4 bases and J 5 bases, with 25 bases left between them. The CDR3 region is CASSLPRVSPLTDEQYF. DNA for the CDR3: TGCGCCAGCAGCCTCCCGCGGGTCTCTCCTCTGACCGACGAGCAGTACTTC.

The sample holds a few counts of this clonotype. The chain uses TRBV4-3 and TRBJ2-3, with TRBD1 matching 10 bases. The CDR3 contains 17 residues. V was clipped by 3 bases and J by 4 bases; unmatched bases: 10. Germline V CDR1 and CDR2: LGHNA, YSLEER. CDR3 bases: TGCGCCAGCAGCCAGGAACCTCCGGGACAGGGGCCAGATACGCAGTATTTT. Amino acids: CASSQEPPGQGPDTQYF.

This chain connects TRBV11-1 to TRBJ2-2; TRBD2 agrees at 7 bases. Germline loops: CDR1 SGHAT, CDR2 FQDESV (reference sequence). V lost 3 bases and J lost 4; bases outside the gene matches: 17. The length of the CDR3 is 19 residues. CDR3 in DNA: TGTGCCAGCAGCTTCGGCCAACTAGCGCCTAGAACGGGCACCGGGGAGCTGTTTTTT. It specifies CASSFGQLAPRTGTGELFF.

This clonotype was counted only a few times. The chain uses TRBV5-1 and TRBJ2-7, with D perhaps assigned TRBD1 or TRBD2 (5 bases each). The CDR3 is 14 residues long. Germline V lookup: CDR1 SGHRS, CDR2 YFSETQ. The germline V and J ends were trimmed by 4 bases and 5 bases, with 16 bases remaining between them. The CDR3 region has the DNA TGCGCCAGCAGCGCCCCCCGTAGGGACCACGAGCAGTACGTC. Residues: CASSAPRRDHEQYV.

This clonotype was seen ten or more times. This chain connects TRBV28 to TRBJ2-1; the match to TRBD2 covers 12 bases. CDR1 and CDR2 from the germline V gene are MDHEN and SYDVKM. CDR3 size: 21 residues. The junction had 17 bases not matched to a gene; V was cut back by 5 bases and J by 0 bases. The CDR3 DNA reads TGTGCCAGCAGTCATCTCTTCCCTTGGCTAGCGGGGGGGAGCTCCTACAATGAGCAGTTCTTC. This gives the protein CASSHLFPWLAGGSSYNEQFF.

Details on this clonotype: At one end, the junction sequence differs from germline, possibly due to a read error. This chain connects TRBV13 to TRBJ2-4, with TRBD2 matching 14 bases. The CDR3 totals 23 residues. The germline gives CDR1 PRHDT, CDR2 FYEKMQ (reference sequence). CDR3 in amino acids: CASTLYGLAGGHPTVRAKNNQYF. The CDR3 nucleotides read TGTGCCAGCACCTTATACGGACTAGCGGGAGGTCATCCGACCGTTCGGGCCAAAAACAATCAGTACTTC.

This clonotype was seen a few times. The genes are TRBV7-2 and TRBJ1-4, with D maybe TRBD1 (5 bases). The CDR3 runs to 16 residues. V dropped 2 bases and J dropped 5 bases, with 15 bases sitting between them. Germline V gene sequence: CDR1 SGHTA, CDR2 FQGNSA. The CDR3 coding sequence is TGTGCCAGCAGCTTAAGTCTTGGCAGGGAGAATGAAAAACTGTTTTTT. It yields the protein CASSLSLGRENEKLFF.

J is TRBJ1-1 and V is TRBV14; D gene ambiguous. Germline V gene lookup returns CDR1 SGHDN and CDR2 FVKESK. V lost 0 bases, J lost 5 bases, and 13 bases lay in between. The CDR3 is made up of 15 amino acids. The CDR3 sequence is CASSQDRLRGTEAFF. For the CDR3, the DNA is TGTGCCAGCAGCCAAGATCGTCTTCGGGGAACTGAAGCTTTCTTT. Together with reference TRBV14 and TRBJ1-1, the CDR3 gives the full variable domain: EAGVTQFPSHSVIEKGQTVTLRCDPISGHDNLYWYRRVMGKEIKFLLHFVKESKQDESGMPNNRFLAERTGGTYSTLKVQPAELEDSGVYFCASSQDRLRGTEAFFGQGTRLTVV.

V and J are TRBV7-9 and TRBJ1-5; D remains unclear. The CDR3 is 19 residues long. Looked up from germline, CDR1 is SEHNR and CDR2 is FQNEAQ (reference sequence). Trimming removed 4 bases at V and 2 bases at J, with 24 bases between. The CDR3 DNA is TGTGCCAGCAGCTCCCAACGTGGCGGCGGCGTGGACGGCAATCAGCCCCAGCATTTT. This translates into CASSSQRGGGVDGNQPQHF.

This clonotype was found a few times. The V call is TRBV18, the J call TRBJ2-5; D is ambiguous. The germline CDR1 and CDR2 sequences are KGHSH and LQKENI. Deletions cut 0 bases from V and 5 bases from J, with 7 bases between. There are 13 residues in the CDR3. CDR3 loop: CASSPPNVETQYF. The CDR3 DNA reads as TGTGCCAGCTCACCACCGAATGTGGAGACCCAGTACTTC.

This clonotype has only a few counts. A read error may explain this, as a much larger clone is one base away. The rearrangement joins TRBV7-2 to TRBJ1-2; D unresolved. CDR3 length equals 11 residues. Between the trimmed V and J ends, which lost 5 bases and 2 bases, there was a span of 3 bases. The germline CDR1 and CDR2 sequences are SGHTA and FQGNSA. CDR3 region: CASSQNYGYTF. The CDR3 region has the DNA TGTGCCAGCAGCCAAAACTATGGCTACACCTTC.

This clonotype came up a few times. This chain joins TRBV9 and TRBJ2-4; 12 bases are a match to TRBD2. The CDR3 loop spans 16 amino acids. V was pared by 2 bases and J by 7 bases, with 7 bases of the junction left unmatched. Looked up from germline, CDR1 is SGDLS and CDR2 is YYNGEE. DNA of the CDR3: TGTGCCAGCAGCGTGGTGCCTAGCGGGAGGGCCAACATTCAGTACTTC. Protein: CASSVVPSGRANIQYF.